These 24 T cell receptor beta chains came from one sample sequenced in a study of neoadjuvant anti-PD-1 for oral cavity cancer. Time point described: after neoadjuvant nivolumab, at surgical resection. Libraries were prepared by immunoSEQ multiplex PCR; TCRdb keeps only in-frame clonotypes and omits some of them. The repertoire holds roughly 36,000 clones, about 36% seen once, with roughly a sixth in the top ten. The sample was tumor tissue, taken after nivolumab (anti-PD-1) treatment. All receptors come from a person between 40 and 85 years old with oral cavity squamous cell carcinoma.

The genes are TRBV4-2 and TRBJ2-7; D is ambiguous. This CDR3 has 14 amino acids. Germline values: CDR1 LGHNA, CDR2 YNFKEQ. V was pared by 1 base and J by 0 bases, with 7 bases between. CDR3 residues: CASSQGGPSYEQYF. Written as DNA, the CDR3 is TGTGCCAGCAGCCAAGGTGGGCCCTCCTACGAGCAGTACTTC.

In its sample, this clone was seen many times. The genes are TRBV9 and TRBJ2-3; D possibly corresponds to TRBD2 (6 bases). The CDR3 is 15 residues long. Per germline, CDR1 SGDLS and CDR2 YYNGEE. The germline V and J ends were trimmed by 5 bases and 2 bases, with 15 bases remaining between them. For the CDR3, the DNA is TGTGCCAGCAGTCCGGGAAGGACTAACACAGATACGCAGTATTTT. Protein sequence: CASSPGRTNTDTQYF.

The chain couples TRBV11-2 to TRBJ2-7; possible D gene TRBD2, 5 bases. The germline gives CDR1 SGHAT, CDR2 FQNNGV. V dropped 8 bases and J dropped 3 bases, with 11 bases sitting between them. The CDR3 has 12 residues. The CDR3: CASHLGDYEQYF. The DNA for the CDR3 is TGTGCCAGCCACCTCGGGGACTACGAGCAGTACTTC.

This clone appeared a few times. The genes are TRBV5-8 and TRBJ1-1, with a tentative D call TRBD1 (5 bases). Germline V lookup: CDR1 SGHTS, CDR2 YDEGEE. Trimming pared 4 bases from V and 1 base from J, leaving 11 bases between. The CDR3 consists of 14 residues. The CDR3 DNA is TGTGCCAGCAGCCCCGGGACCAAGAACACTGAAGCTTTCTTT. It yields the protein CASSPGTKNTEAFF.

In its sample, this clone was seen a few times. The V gene is TRBV19, the J gene TRBJ1-4; D is ambiguous. The CDR3 loop spans 14 amino acids. Germline assignment: CDR1 LNHDA and CDR2 SQIVND (reference sequence). V was trimmed by 3 bases and J by 2 bases, leaving 7 bases between them. CDR3 protein: CASSISGTNEKLFF. The CDR3 DNA is TGTGCCAGTAGTATCTCGGGGACTAATGAAAAACTGTTTTTT.

This clone has more than one count but fewer than ten. V and J are TRBV27 and TRBJ1-2, with D perhaps matching TRBD1 (6 bases). The ends were cut back, 5 bases at V and 5 bases at J, with 21 bases in the middle. The CDR3 runs 16 residues. Looked up from germline, CDR1 is MNHEY and CDR2 is SMNVEV (reference sequence). CDR3 coding DNA: TGTGCCAGCAGTCCACGAAAAGGACAGTTAACATATGGCTACACCTTC. It encodes CASSPRKGQLTYGYTF.

V and J are TRBV28 and TRBJ2-7; TRBD2 might be the D (5 bases). The CDR3 has 14 amino acids. Germline V gene lookup returns CDR1 MDHEN and CDR2 SYDVKM. V was shortened by 3 bases and J by 3 bases, with 12 bases between the two germline ends. CDR3 in amino acids: CASSFGGRGYEQYF. CDR3 bases: TGTGCCAGCAGTTTTGGCGGGCGCGGCTACGAGCAGTACTTC.

This clone was observed a few times. The rearrangement uses TRBV5-1 and TRBJ2-3; 7 nucleotides line up with TRBD2. CDR3 length equals 16 residues. Looked up from germline, CDR1 is SGHRS and CDR2 is YFSETQ. The ends lost 4 bases at V and 2 bases at J; junction bases unmatched: 10. DNA of the CDR3: TGCGCCAGCAGCCAAGGACTAGGACGGAACACAGATACGCAGTATTTT. Protein sequence: CASSQGLGRNTDTQYF.

V and J are TRBV7-9 and TRBJ1-2, with D uncertain. The CDR3 totals 15 residues. In germline, CDR1 is SEHNR, CDR2 FQNEAQ (reference sequence). The V gene lost 2 bases and the J gene lost 0 bases, with 10 bases spanning the gap. The CDR3 protein is CASSLSAGANYGYTF. The CDR3 DNA sequence: TGTGCCAGCAGCTTATCAGCCGGGGCTAACTATGGCTACACCTTC.

The chain couples TRBV5-6 to TRBJ1-1; no clear D gene. CDR3 length: 16 amino acids. Germline CDR1 reads SGHDT; CDR2 reads YYEEEE. Trimming removed 1 base from V and 1 base from J, with 14 bases in between. CDR3 sequence reads: CASSLRAGITNTEAFF. The CDR3 coding sequence is TGTGCCAGCAGCTTGAGGGCAGGAATAACGAACACTGAAGCTTTCTTT.

CDR3 nucleotide sequence: TGTGCCAGCAGCTTGGGGGCGACCCAGTACTTC. The encoded protein is CASSLGATQYF. The genes are TRBV7-2 and TRBJ2-5, with D perhaps TRBD1 (6 bases). CDR1 is SGHTA, CDR2 FQGNSA, per germline. The length of the CDR3 is 11 residues. The V gene lost 3 bases and the J gene lost 7 bases, with 6 bases spanning the gap.

This clone appeared a few times. The V and J genes are TRBV27 and TRBJ2-6; tentative D call: TRBD1 (6 bases). The CDR3 contains 17 residues. Trimming took 5 bases from V and 1 from J, leaving 15 bases between them. Germline V gene lookup returns CDR1 MNHEY and CDR2 SMNVEV (reference sequence). The CDR3 region is CASSPYRAGSGANVLTF. The CDR3, as DNA: TGTGCCAGCAGTCCCTACAGGGCTGGATCTGGGGCCAACGTCCTGACTTTC.

By sample fraction, this clone is medium-sized. The V gene is TRBV30, the J gene TRBJ1-6; D not certain. V lost 4 bases, J lost 11 bases, and 12 bases lay in between. Germline V CDR1 and CDR2: GTSNPN, SVGIG (reference sequence). The CDR3 extends over 12 amino acids. As DNA, the CDR3 is TGTGCCTGGACCGACGGATCGGCACCCCTCCACTTT. Its protein product is CAWTDGSAPLHF. Filled out from reference TRBV30 and TRBJ1-6, the complete variable domain reads SQTIHQWPATLVQPVGSPLSLECTVEGTSNPNLYWYRQAAGRGLQLLFYSVGIGQISSEVPQNLSASRPQDRQFILSSKKLLLSDSGFYLCAWTDGSAPLHFGNGTRLTVT.

By sample fraction, this clone is medium-sized. V gene TRBV7-9 combines with J gene TRBJ2-7; TRBD1 aligns across 9 bases. CDR3 length: 15 residues. V gave up 3 bases and J gave up 1 base; unmatched junction bases: 4. Per germline, CDR1 SEHNR and CDR2 FQNEAQ (reference sequence). The CDR3 reads CASSFTGGASYEQYF. For the CDR3, the DNA is TGTGCCAGCAGCTTTACAGGGGGCGCTTCCTACGAGCAGTACTTC.

The genes are TRBV19 and TRBJ1-5; D may be TRBD1 (6 bases). The V end was cut by 4 bases, the J end by 2 bases, with 12 bases between. This CDR3 is 15 amino acids long. The germline V gene has CDR1 LNHDA and CDR2 SQIVND (reference sequence). In DNA, the CDR3 is TGTGCCAGTAGTAAGCTGCAGGGGCGCAATCAGCCCCAGCATTTT. This codes for CASSKLQGRNQPQHF.

The CDR3 loop reads CASKEATTNEKLFF. The DNA of the CDR3 is TGTGCCTCGAAAGAGGCAACAACTAATGAAAAACTGTTTTTT. The chain is built from TRBV30 and TRBJ1-4, with D unresolved. Trimming removed 7 bases at V and 0 bases at J, with 12 bases between. The CDR3 runs to 14 residues. CDR1 and CDR2 from the germline V gene are GTSNPN and SVGIG (reference sequence).

This clone was detected only a few times. This chain joins TRBV5-6 and TRBJ2-3, with 11 bases that match TRBD2. This CDR3 has 15 residues. Germline CDR1 is SGHDT and CDR2 is YYEEEE. With 2 bases clipped from V and 2 bases from J, the junction kept 1 base outside the gene matches. The CDR3 reads CASSLLAGDTDTQYF. CDR3 nucleotides: TGTGCCAGCAGCTTACTAGCGGGGGACACAGATACGCAGTATTTT. The variable domain in full, with the rest retrieved from reference TRBV5-6 and TRBJ2-3, is DAGVTQSPTHLIKTRGQQVTLRCSPKSGHDTVSWYQQALGQGPQFIFQYYEEEERQRGNFPDRFSGHQFPNYSSELNVNALLLGDSALYLCASSLLAGDTDTQYFGPGTRLTVL.

Only one count was recorded for this clone. V is TRBV5-4 and J is TRBJ2-7; D gene ambiguous. Deletions cut 0 bases from V and 6 bases from J, with 7 bases between. Germline CDR1 is SGHNT and CDR2 is YYREEE (reference sequence). CDR3 length equals 12 residues. The CDR3 spells CASSLEHAEQYF. CDR3 sequence (DNA): TGTGCCAGCAGCTTGGAGCACGCCGAGCAGTACTTC.

The chain joins TRBV29-1 to TRBJ2-7; D is ambiguous. Germline lookup yields CDR1 SQVTM and CDR2 ANQGSEA. Trimming cost V 1 base and J 4 bases, with 5 bases left between them. The CDR3 has 11 residues. The CDR3 loop reads CSVEGGYEQYF. CDR3 DNA: TGCAGCGTTGAAGGAGGTTACGAGCAGTACTTC.

The chain carries TRBV5-1 and TRBJ1-6; weak D call: TRBD1 (5 bases). Trimming took 5 bases from V and 8 from J, leaving 8 bases between them. From germline, CDR1 is SGHRS and CDR2 YFSETQ. The length of the CDR3 is 12 residues. CDR3 amino acids: CASRDSYSPLHF. Here the CDR3 DNA reads TGCGCCAGCAGAGACAGTTATTCACCCCTCCACTTT.

This clone was found many times. The final CDR3 position lacks the conserved phenylalanine or tryptophan, pointing to a likely read error. The DNA is omitted, as the CDR3 cannot be located on it reliably, and the CDR3 follows TCRdb's listing. This rearrangement joins TRBV4-1 to TRBJ2-3; TRBD1 was called by the table and not checked on the DNA. The CDR3 numbers 14 amino acids, ends counted. Germline V gene sequence: CDR1 MGHRA, CDR2 YSYEKL. The CDR3 region is CASSQPHGRDRAYY.

By frequency in the sample, this clone is medium-sized. The rearrangement joins TRBV12-5 to TRBJ2-1, with TRBD1 matching 9 bases. This CDR3 comprises 14 residues. Germline CDR1 is LGHNT and CDR2 is FRNRAP. V lost 5 bases and J lost 9; bases outside the gene matches: 8. This CDR3 is CASGLGTGRGEQFF. The CDR3 DNA is TGTGCTAGTGGTCTAGGGACAGGGAGGGGTGAGCAGTTCTTC. Complete variable domain (other parts from reference TRBV12-5 and TRBJ2-1): DARVTQTPRHKVTEMGQEVTMRCQPILGHNTVFWYRQTMMQGLELLAYFRNRAPLDDSGMPKDRFSAEMPDATLATLKIQPSEPRDSAVYFCASGLGTGRGEQFFGPGTRLTVL.

This clone was picked up a small number of times. The chain carries TRBV11-3 and TRBJ2-7; weak D call: TRBD1 (5 bases). The CDR3 sequence is 12 residues long. The germline V gene has CDR1 SGHNT and CDR2 YENEEA. Trimming removed 1 base from V and 7 bases from J, with 8 bases in between. The CDR3 sequence: CASSLGPGEQYF. DNA for the CDR3: TGTGCCAGCAGCTTAGGGCCAGGGGAGCAGTACTTC.

The V and J genes are TRBV27 and TRBJ2-7; 7 bases are a match to TRBD2. This CDR3 contains 13 residues. Unmatched junction bases numbered 8, after V lost 6 bases and J lost 6 bases. Germline CDR1 reads MNHEY; CDR2 reads SMNVEV (reference sequence). In nucleotides, the CDR3 is TGTGCCAGCAGCCCTGCCTGGGAGGGCGAGCAGTACTTC. Translating gives CASSPAWEGEQYF.